This is a list of T cell receptor beta chains from one sample in a study of blood T cells in healthy people across ages. TCRdb processed the 5' RACE reads anew with MiXCR; each CDR3 protein has one entry. The table lists 650,000 to 1,000,000 distinct CDR3 sequences, roughly 34% of them singletons. What was sequenced was blood. The receptors here all came from a man younger than 35 in good health. Each CDR3 is given with its conserved first and last residue. The D gene is left open where the match is weak. Clone sizes are given selectively: once, few, many, or a class where the clone is expanded.

>TRBJ2-5|few|TRBV5-1|TRBD2
TGCGCCAGCAGCTTGGTTCCCACTAGCGTAGGAGGACAAGAGACCCAGTACTTC
CASSLVPTSVGGQETQYF
>TRBJ1-1|few|TRBV12-5|TRBD1
TGTGCTAGTGGTTCGAGGCGGAGGGGGCCGAACACTGAAGCTTTCTTT
CASGSRRRGPNTEAFF
>TRBJ2-3|.|TRBV14|TRBD1
TGTGCCAGCAACCAAGGACAGGGGGGTTGGAATACGCAGTATTTT
CASNQGQGGWNTQYF
>TRBJ2-1|.|TRBV20-1|.
TGCAGTGCTCCGACCCCCGAGAGATTTTCCTACAATGAGCAGTTCTTC
CSAPTPERFSYNEQFF
>TRBJ1-1|few|TRBV6-1|.
TGTGCCAGCAGTGAAATCCCCGTCGACACTGAAGCTTTCTTT
CASSEIPVDTEAFF
>TRBJ2-5|.|TRBV19|.
TGTGCCAGTAGTAGGGGGACTCCAGAGACCCAGTACTTC
CASSRGTPETQYF
>TRBJ2-5|few|TRBV5-1|.
TGCGCCAGCAGCTTGGCGGAGGAAAAGACCCAGTACTTC
CASSLAEEKTQYF
>TRBJ1-1|few|TRBV4-2|.
TGTGCCAGCAAGGAGAGCACTGAAGCTTTCTTT
CASKESTEAFF
>TRBJ1-6|.|TRBV25-1|TRBD1
TGTACCAGCGGCCGGGACAGTTATAATTCACCCCTCCACTTT
CTSGRDSYNSPLHF
>TRBJ2-7|.|TRBV27|TRBD2
TGTGCCAGCGGACTGATACTAGCGGGGGGGCCAGGGGAGCAGTACTTC
CASGLILAGGPGEQYF
>TRBJ2-7|.|TRBV10-3|.
TGTGCCATCAGTGAGCCCGGGGGCAACCCCTACGAGCAGTACTTC
CAISEPGGNPYEQYF
>TRBJ2-7|few|TRBV6-5|.
TGTGCCAGCAGTTACCTCCGGACCCCCTACGAGCAGTACTTC
CASSYLRTPYEQYF
>TRBJ1-2|few|TRBV12-3/TRBV12-4|.
TGTGCCAGCAGTTCGTCCAGACAGCATGGCTACACCTTC
CASSSSRQHGYTF
>TRBJ1-6|.|TRBV6-5|.
TGTGCCAGCAGTTACTCACCAGGGCAGCTGTCACCCCTCCACTTT
CASSYSPGQLSPLHF
>TRBJ2-2|once|TRBV12-3/TRBV12-4|.
TGTGCCACAACGGATAGAATTAGGACCGGGGAGCTGTTTTTT
CATTDRIRTGELFF
>TRBJ2-5|.|TRBV5-8|.
TGTGCCAGCAGCTTGAGGGCTAGCGATCACGGGCAGTACTTC
CASSLRASDHGQYF
>TRBJ1-2|few|TRBV9|.
TGTGCCAGCCACGGGGAGGGCAATGGCTACACCTTC
CASHGEGNGYTF
>TRBJ2-5|.|TRBV12-3/TRBV12-4|.
TGTGCCAGCAGTTTCGGGGCACTTCGGACCCAGTACTTC
CASSFGALRTQYF
>TRBJ2-1|.|TRBV12-3/TRBV12-4|.
TGTGCCAGCAGTTTGCCAGCGGACAATGAGCAGTTCTTC
CASSLPADNEQFF
>TRBJ1-2|.|TRBV25-1|.
TGTGCCAGCACGTCCCACTCTAACTATGGCTACACCTTC
CASTSHSNYGYTF
>TRBJ2-1|.|TRBV14|TRBD1
TGTGCCAGCAGCCAAGCCCCACAGGGGCGGGCCTACAATGAGCAGTTCTTC
CASSQAPQGRAYNEQFF
>TRBJ2-4|.|TRBV7-9|.
TGTGTCAGCAGCCCCTCATGGAACATACTAGCCAAAAACATTCAGTACTTC
CVSSPSWNILAKNIQYF
>TRBJ2-7|many|TRBV20-1|.
TGCAGTGCTAGATATAGTCAGGATACTTACGAGCAGTACTTC
CSARYSQDTYEQYF
>TRBJ1-2|few|TRBV20-1|.
TGCAGTGCCCCCCGGGGCAGGGGTAGTGGCTACACCTTC
CSAPRGRGSGYTF
>TRBJ1-4|.|TRBV4-1|TRBD1
TGCGCCAGCAGTCCCGGACAGGCCGCAACTAATGAAAAACTGTTTTTT
CASSPGQAATNEKLFF
>TRBJ1-2|many|TRBV12-3/TRBV12-4|.
TGTGCCAGCAGTTTAGGAAGGGACTATGGCTACACCTTC
CASSLGRDYGYTF
>TRBJ2-5|.|TRBV7-9|.
TGTGCCAGCAGCTTCCCTTCGATTTTAGGGCAAGAGACCCAGTACTTC
CASSFPSILGQETQYF
>TRBJ2-7|.|TRBV20-1|.
TGCAGTGCTAGACGGGGTGGTGTTGACGAGCAGTACTTC
CSARRGGVDEQYF
>TRBJ2-3|many|TRBV12-3/TRBV12-4|TRBD1
TGTGCCAGCAGGCCACGGGACAGTTCGTCGGATACGCAGTATTTT
CASRPRDSSSDTQYF
>TRBJ1-2|few|TRBV28|.
TGTGCCAGCAGTTTCAAAGGCTACACCTTC
CASSFKGYTF
>TRBJ2-1|.|TRBV2|.
TGTGCCAGCAGTGGGGGGGGCAGCCACAATGAGCGGTACTTC
CASSGGGSHNERYF